This is a list of T cell receptor beta chains from one sample in a study of CD8+ T cells in alopecia areata. Produced via immunoSEQ multiplex PCR; TCRdb's table is partial and in-frame only. The data contain some 200,000 clones, roughly 64% of them seen just once; the ten biggest clones take up roughly 12%. The sequences come from CD8+ T cells sorted from blood, collected at week 24, from a patient treated with tofacitinib. The origin of the receptors is a human donor with alopecia areata. The CDR3 runs from the conserved cysteine through the conserved F or W. The D gene is left open where the match is weak.

D,V,CDR3
TRBD1,TRBV6-5,CASQTSDRSKNIQYF
NA,TRBV5-6,CASSLLDSSSYNSPLHF
NA,TRBV15,CATSRGQGGSDEQFF
NA,TRBV2,CASKDNGYSEKLFF
TRBD1,TRBV10-2,CASNGQGGWPQHF
TRBD1,TRBV6-1,CASSAQGEVYEQYF
TRBD2,TRBV7-9,CASSSSVRSGGTDTQYF
NA,TRBV12-5,CASGPLGGGETQYF
NA,TRBV29-1,CSVAAGTLEQYF
NA,TRBV6-5,CASSPQIRAQGELFF
TRBD2,TRBV13,CASSEAGGGVTDTQYF
NA,TRBV7-3,CASSLGPGVKGELFF
TRBD1,TRBV4-1,CASSHTGANTEAFF
TRBD1,TRBV29-1,CSVRTGGILRDEQFF
TRBD2,TRBV27,CASSLSVGSGGTQYF
NA,TRBV5-1,CASSSGSTYEQYF
NA,TRBV5-6,CASSTGATEQFF
NA,TRBV18,CASSPTANTEAFF
NA,TRBV7-2,CASSLSRTGELFF
NA,TRBV29-1,CSVPAHYYGYTF
TRBD2,TRBV29-1,CSVVGLAGEYNEQFF
NA,TRBV5-6,CASRWTEGNEKLFF
TRBD1,TRBV4-1,CASSQRRTGEEAFF
NA,TRBV6-5,CASSFQGGQPQHF
NA,TRBV29-1,CSVEPRGGYTF
NA,TRBV30,CAWSVGGGPVLAQYF
NA,TRBV29-1,CSVPLENQPQHF
TRBD2,TRBV30,CAWSTGGGPGDEQYF
NA,TRBV4-1,CASSQVGAREGSPLHF
NA,TRBV29-1,CSVGSGGRETQYF
TRBD2,TRBV9,CASSVGRGGDTQYF
NA,TRBV5-1,CASSIRQPQHF
NA,TRBV15,CATSRDGARGSPLHF
TRBD2,TRBV9,CASSARGGTDTQYF
NA,TRBV5-1,CASSFPSNYGYTF
NA,TRBV7-8,CASSSGGLTYGYTF
NA,TRBV7-2,CASSGGSNYGYTF
NA,TRBV15,CATRLWGGPNTDTQYF
NA,TRBV7-9,CASSLSGNEQFF
NA,TRBV7-9,CASTFQEGGYTF
NA,TRBV30,CAWRGSANTGELFF
NA,TRBV30,CAWSVYLNTEAFF
NA,TRBV5-1,CASSVEGEVYEKLFF
NA,TRBV7-9,CASSSKQGNTEAFF
TRBD1,TRBV5-1,CASSSQGWITDTQYF
NA,TRBV30,CAWSVQGNTEAFF